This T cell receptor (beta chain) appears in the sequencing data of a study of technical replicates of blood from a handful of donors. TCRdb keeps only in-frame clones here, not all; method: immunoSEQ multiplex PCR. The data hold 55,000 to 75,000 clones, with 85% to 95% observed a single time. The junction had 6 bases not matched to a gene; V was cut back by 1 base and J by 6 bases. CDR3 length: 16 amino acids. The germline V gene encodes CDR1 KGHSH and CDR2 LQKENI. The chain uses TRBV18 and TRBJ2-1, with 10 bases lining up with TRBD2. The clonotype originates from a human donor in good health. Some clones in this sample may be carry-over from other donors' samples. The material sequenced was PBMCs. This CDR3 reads CASSPLTSGIRNEQFF. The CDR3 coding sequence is TGTGCCAGCTCACCACTCACTAGCGGGATTCGCAATGAGCAGTTCTTC.